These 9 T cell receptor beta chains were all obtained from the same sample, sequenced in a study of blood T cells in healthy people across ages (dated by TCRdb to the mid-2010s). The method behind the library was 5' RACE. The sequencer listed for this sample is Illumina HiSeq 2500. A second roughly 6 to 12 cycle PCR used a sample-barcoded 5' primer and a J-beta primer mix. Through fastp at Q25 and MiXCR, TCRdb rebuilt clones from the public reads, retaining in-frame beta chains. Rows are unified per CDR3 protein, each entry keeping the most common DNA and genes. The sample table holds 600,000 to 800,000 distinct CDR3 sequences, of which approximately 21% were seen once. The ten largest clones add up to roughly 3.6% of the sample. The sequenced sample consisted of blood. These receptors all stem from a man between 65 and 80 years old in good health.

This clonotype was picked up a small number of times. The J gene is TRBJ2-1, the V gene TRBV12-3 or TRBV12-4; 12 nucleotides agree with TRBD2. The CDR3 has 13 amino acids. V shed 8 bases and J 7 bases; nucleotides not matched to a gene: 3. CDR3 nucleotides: TGTGCCAGCTCGGGACTAGCGGGTAATGAGCAGTTCTTC. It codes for CASSGLAGNEQFF.

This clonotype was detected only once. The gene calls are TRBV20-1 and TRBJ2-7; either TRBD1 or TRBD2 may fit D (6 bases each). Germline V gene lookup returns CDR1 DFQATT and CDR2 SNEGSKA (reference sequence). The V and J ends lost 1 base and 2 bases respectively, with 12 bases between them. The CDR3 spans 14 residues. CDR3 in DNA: TGCAGTGCTAGAGGTTTGGGGGGCCCCTACGAGCAGTACTTC. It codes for CSARGLGGPYEQYF.

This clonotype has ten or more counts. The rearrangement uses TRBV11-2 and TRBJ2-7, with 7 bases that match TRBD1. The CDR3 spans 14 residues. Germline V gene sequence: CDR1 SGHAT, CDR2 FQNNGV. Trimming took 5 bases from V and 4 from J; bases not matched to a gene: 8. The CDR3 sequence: CASSGPGQNYEQYF. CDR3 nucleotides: TGTGCCAGCAGCGGCCCGGGACAGAATTACGAGCAGTACTTC.

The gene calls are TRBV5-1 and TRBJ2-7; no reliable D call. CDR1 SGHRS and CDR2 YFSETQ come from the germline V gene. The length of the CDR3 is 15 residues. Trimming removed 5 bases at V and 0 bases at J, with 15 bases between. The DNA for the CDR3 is TGCGCCAGCAGGTACCGTCAGGACCCCTCCTACGAGCAGTACTTC. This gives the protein CASRYRQDPSYEQYF.

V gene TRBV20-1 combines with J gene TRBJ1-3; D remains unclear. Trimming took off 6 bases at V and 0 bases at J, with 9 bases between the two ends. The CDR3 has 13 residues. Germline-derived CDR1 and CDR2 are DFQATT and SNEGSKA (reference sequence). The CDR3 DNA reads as TGCAGTGCCCGGATTTTCTCTGGAAACACCATATATTTT. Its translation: CSARIFSGNTIYF.

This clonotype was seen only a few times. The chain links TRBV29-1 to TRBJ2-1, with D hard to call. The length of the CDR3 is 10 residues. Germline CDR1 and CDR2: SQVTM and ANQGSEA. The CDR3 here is CNAYNNEQFF. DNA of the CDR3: TGCAACGCCTACAACAATGAGCAGTTCTTC.

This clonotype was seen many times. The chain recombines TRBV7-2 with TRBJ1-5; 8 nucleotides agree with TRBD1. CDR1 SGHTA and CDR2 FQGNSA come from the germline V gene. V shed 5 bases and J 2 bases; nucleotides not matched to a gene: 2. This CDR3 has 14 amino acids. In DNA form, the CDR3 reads TGTGCCAGCAGCCTGACAGGGGGCAATCAGCCCCAGCATTTT. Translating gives CASSLTGGNQPQHF.

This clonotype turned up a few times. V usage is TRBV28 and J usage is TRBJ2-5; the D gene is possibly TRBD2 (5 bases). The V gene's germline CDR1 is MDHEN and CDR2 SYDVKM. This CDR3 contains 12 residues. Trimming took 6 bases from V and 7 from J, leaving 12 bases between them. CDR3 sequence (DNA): TGTGCCAGCAGCCCTGGAGGCGGGACCCAGTACTTC. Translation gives CASSPGGGTQYF.

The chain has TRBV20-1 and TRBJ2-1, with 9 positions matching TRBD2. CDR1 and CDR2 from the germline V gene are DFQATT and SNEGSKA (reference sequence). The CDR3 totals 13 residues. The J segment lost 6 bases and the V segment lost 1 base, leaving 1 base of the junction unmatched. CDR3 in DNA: TGCAGTGCTAGAGGACTAGCGGCCAATGAGCAGTTCTTC. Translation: CSARGLAANEQFF.